This T cell receptor beta chain appears in the sequencing data of a study of siplizumab effects on memory and regulatory T cells. Repertoires were generated with immunoSEQ multiplex PCR, while TCRdb's copy carries only in-frame clones and drops some. Here the sample spans about 26,000 clones, 75% to 85% being singletons. CDR1 and CDR2 from the germline V gene are SNHLY and FYNNEI. This CDR3 region has 14 residues. V dropped 7 bases and J dropped 7; count of bases not matched to a gene: 2. The V and J genes are TRBV2 and TRBJ2-2; 14 nucleotides align to TRBD2. What was sequenced was memory CD4+ T cells sorted from blood. The source of this sequence is a human donor in good health. The CDR3 region has the DNA TGTGCCAGCACCGGACTAGCGGGAGGCGGGGAGCTGTTTTTT. Translated, it gives CASTGLAGGGELFF. The variable domain in full, completed from reference TRBV2 and TRBJ2-2, reads EPEVTQTPSHQVTQMGQEVILRCVPISNHLYFYWYRQILGQKVEFLVSFYNNEISEKSEIFDDQFSVERPDGSNFTLKIRSTKLEDSAMYFCASTGLAGGGELFFGEGSRLTVL.